These T cell receptor beta chains were read from a single sample in a study of T cells in Graves' hyperthyroidism and ophthalmopathy. TCRdb analysed the multiplex PCR reads with MiXCR anew, one entry per CDR3 protein. The sample has a few hundred thousand distinct CDR3 sequences, about a sixth seen once. Specimen: blood. The source is a woman aged 40 to 50 with Graves' ophthalmopathy. Each CDR3 is given with its conserved first and last residue. A D gene is named only where the DNA matches it firmly. Clone size is not always given. Where it is, it says once, few, many or a class for expanded clones.

abundance: many
d_gene: TRBD1
len: 15
v_gene: TRBV19
j_gene: TRBJ1-1
CDR3nt: TGTGCCAGTAGTCTCGCCGGGACAGGAAACACTGAAGCTTTCTTT
CDR3aa: CASSLAGTGNTEAFF

abundance: many
d_gene: TRBD1
len: 15
v_gene: TRBV5-1
j_gene: TRBJ1-1
CDR3nt: TGCGCCAGCAGACCGAGAGGGACAGGGGTAACTGAAGCTTTCTTT
CDR3aa: CASRPRGTGVTEAFF

abundance: many
d_gene: TRBD2
len: 16
v_gene: TRBV19
j_gene: TRBJ2-5
CDR3nt: TGTGCCAGTAGTATAATTGCGGGAGTACTTGGGGAGACCCAGTACTTC
CDR3aa: CASSIIAGVLGETQYF

abundance: many
d_gene: -
len: 12
v_gene: TRBV11-2
j_gene: TRBJ1-2
CDR3nt: TGTGCCATCGGGGTGGGCGGCTATGGCTACACCTTC
CDR3aa: CAIGVGGYGYTF

abundance: many
d_gene: TRBD1
len: 17
v_gene: TRBV12-3/TRBV12-4
j_gene: TRBJ1-1
CDR3nt: TGTGCCAGCAGACCAACCCGGGACAGTTTCATGAACACTGAAGCTTTCTTT
CDR3aa: CASRPTRDSFMNTEAFF

abundance: many
d_gene: -
len: 12
v_gene: TRBV18
j_gene: TRBJ1-2
CDR3nt: TGTGCCAGCTCACCAGGGGGTCGTGGCTACACCTTC
CDR3aa: CASSPGGRGYTF

abundance: many
d_gene: TRBD1
len: 14
v_gene: TRBV6-2/TRBV6-3
j_gene: TRBJ2-7
CDR3nt: TGTGCCAGCAGCCCACAGGGGGCCGGCTACGAGCAGTACTTC
CDR3aa: CASSPQGAGYEQYF

abundance: many
d_gene: -
len: 15
v_gene: TRBV25-1
j_gene: TRBJ2-6
CDR3nt: TGTGCCAGCAGTGATAGGTTCTCTGGGGCCAACGTCCTGACTTTC
CDR3aa: CASSDRFSGANVLTF

abundance: many
d_gene: -
len: 13
v_gene: TRBV9
j_gene: TRBJ2-2
CDR3nt: TGTGCCAGCGTCGGGACGAACACCGGGGAGCTGTTTTTT
CDR3aa: CASVGTNTGELFF

abundance: -
d_gene: TRBD1
len: 14
v_gene: TRBV12-3/TRBV12-4
j_gene: TRBJ1-5
CDR3nt: TGTGCCAGCAGCCCAGGGGGGATACATCAGCCCCAGCATTTT
CDR3aa: CASSPGGIHQPQHF

abundance: -
d_gene: -
len: 15
v_gene: TRBV6-5
j_gene: TRBJ1-2
CDR3nt: TGTGCCAGCAGTTACTCGACAAGGGTCGACTATGGCTACACCTTC
CDR3aa: CASSYSTRVDYGYTF

abundance: many
d_gene: -
len: 15
v_gene: TRBV12-3/TRBV12-4
j_gene: TRBJ2-7
CDR3nt: TGTGCCAGCAGTTTGGGCCGGGACAAGCCCTACGAGCAGTACTTC
CDR3aa: CASSLGRDKPYEQYF

abundance: many
d_gene: -
len: 14
v_gene: TRBV7-9
j_gene: TRBJ1-1
CDR3nt: TGTGCCAGCAGCTTACTACTCACGAACACTGAAGCTTTCTTT
CDR3aa: CASSLLLTNTEAFF

abundance: many
d_gene: TRBD1
len: 14
v_gene: TRBV20-1
j_gene: TRBJ1-2
CDR3nt: TGCAGTGCTACCCGGACAGGCGGGAACTATGGCTACACCTTC
CDR3aa: CSATRTGGNYGYTF

abundance: -
d_gene: -
len: 16
v_gene: TRBV7-9
j_gene: TRBJ2-5
CDR3nt: TGTGCCAGCAGCCATATGATGGACAGGGAGGGCGAGACCCAGTACTTC
CDR3aa: CASSHMMDREGETQYF

abundance: once
d_gene: TRBD2
len: 14
v_gene: TRBV9
j_gene: TRBJ2-7
CDR3nt: TGTGCCAGCAGCCCGGCGGGACTAGGCTACGAGCAGTACTTC
CDR3aa: CASSPAGLGYEQYF